A selection of T cell receptor beta chains follows, all from one sample in a study of post-analysis software for immune sequencing data. TCRdb re-called the PCR reads with MiXCR, one entry per CDR3 protein. The data show over 300,000 distinct CDR3 sequences, less than 35% seen once. The sample comprised blood. The receptors derive from a girl aged 5-17 years with multiple sclerosis. The CDR3 runs from the conserved cysteine through the conserved F or W. A D gene is named only where the DNA matches it firmly. Size is omitted from some rows. Given values are once, few, many or a class for expanded clones.

v_gene,d_gene,abundance,j_gene,CDR3nt,CDR3aa
TRBV10-3,TRBD1,few,TRBJ2-1,TGTGCCATCAGTGGATCGGGACAGTACGTAGATGAGCAGTTCTTC,CAISGSGQYVDEQFF
TRBV3-1,NA,NA,TRBJ1-5,TGTGCCAGCAGCCAAGGGGAGAGGGCCCAGCATTTT,CASSQGERAQHF
TRBV5-1,TRBD2,NA,TRBJ2-7,TGCGCCAGCAGCGGGACTAGCGGGGGGTCCTACGAGCAGTACTTC,CASSGTSGGSYEQYF
TRBV11-2,NA,many,TRBJ2-7,TGTGCCAGCAGCTTAGGCGAGCACACCAGATTACAGTACTTC,CASSLGEHTRLQYF
TRBV7-2,TRBD2,NA,TRBJ2-7,TGTGCCAGCAGCCCCAGCGGGGGGCGTTCCTACGAGCAGTACTTC,CASSPSGGRSYEQYF
TRBV7-2,TRBD1,NA,TRBJ1-1,TGTGCCAGCAGCTTAGAGACAGGGAGAAGGAACACTGAAGCTTTCTTT,CASSLETGRRNTEAFF
TRBV24-1,NA,few,TRBJ2-5,TGTGCCACCGGTAGAGGACACCGTTCGGCTGAGCAGTACTTC,CATGRGHRSAEQYF
TRBV6-5,TRBD2,few,TRBJ2-7,TGTGCCAGCATGGCGGGGGGCGAGCAGTACTTC,CASMAGGEQYF
TRBV18,NA,NA,TRBJ2-7,TGTGCCGGCTCCTCCAGGGGCTACTGTTACGAGCAGTACTTC,CAGSSRGYCYEQYF
TRBV7-9,NA,few,TRBJ2-4,TGTGCCAGCAGCTTGGCAGGGGATAAAAACATTCAGTACTTC,CASSLAGDKNIQYF
TRBV5-1,NA,few,TRBJ2-1,TGCGCCAGCAGCTCGTTAGCGTCGCACAATGAGCAGTTCTTC,CASSSLASHNEQFF
TRBV20-1,NA,few,TRBJ2-5,TGCAGTGGGGGGGAGACCCAGTACTTC,CSGGETQYF
TRBV5-5,NA,NA,TRBJ1-5,TGTGCCAGCAGCTCGACCACCGATCAGCCCCAGCATTTT,CASSSTTDQPQHF
TRBV20-1,NA,few,TRBJ2-1,TGCAGTTCTAGGCAGGGGAACTACAATGAGCAGTTCTTC,CSSRQGNYNEQFF
TRBV20-1,TRBD1,NA,TRBJ2-7,TGCAGTGCTCTTATGGGACAGGGATTCCACGAGCAGTACTTC,CSALMGQGFHEQYF
TRBV6-5,NA,NA,TRBJ1-6,TGTGCCAGCAGCGGGGGTTCGGGTAATGATTCACCCCTCCACTTT,CASSGGSGNDSPLHF
TRBV15,NA,NA,TRBJ1-6,TGTGCCACCAGCAGGGAGGGGGGTTCACCCCTCCACTTT,CATSREGGSPLHF
TRBV18,NA,NA,TRBJ1-2,TGCGCCAGCTCACATGGGGGTGACTATGGCTACACCTTC,CASSHGGDYGYTF
TRBV12-3/TRBV12-4,TRBD2,few,TRBJ2-1,TGTGCCAGCGTCTCGGGACTAGCAGTAAATGAGCAGTTCTTC,CASVSGLAVNEQFF
TRBV20-1,NA,NA,TRBJ2-5,TGCAGTGCTAGAGTACAGTCGGAGACCCAGTACTTC,CSARVQSETQYF
TRBV18,NA,NA,TRBJ1-1,TGTGCCAGCTCACCACGGGACCTGTCGATGGCTGAAGCTTTCTTT,CASSPRDLSMAEAFF
TRBV7-2,NA,NA,TRBJ2-1,TGTGCCAGCAGCTCTCAACCCACAGGATACTACAATGAGCAGTTCTTC,CASSSQPTGYYNEQFF
TRBV25-1,NA,NA,TRBJ1-6,TGTGCCAGCAGTGAACCAGGGGCAGGTTCACCCCTCCACTTT,CASSEPGAGSPLHF
TRBV12-3/TRBV12-4,NA,NA,TRBJ1-2,TGTGCCAGCAGCCGACGGGGAAGAAACTATGGCTACACCTTC,CASSRRGRNYGYTF
TRBV12-3/TRBV12-4,TRBD1,NA,TRBJ2-2,TGTGCCAGCAGCTTTGGACAGGGATGGAGCGGGGAGCTGTTTTTT,CASSFGQGWSGELFF
TRBV20-1,NA,few,TRBJ2-7,TGCAGTGCTAGATCGAACGAGCAGTACTTC,CSARSNEQYF
TRBV4-3,NA,few,TRBJ1-2,TGCGCCAGCAGCCCCGAAGGCGGTCTAGCTAACTATGGCTACACCTTC,CASSPEGGLANYGYTF
TRBV20-1,TRBD2,NA,TRBJ2-7,TGCAGTGCTAGAGAAGGGGGGACTAGCGGGTCCTCCTACAATGAGCAGTACTTC,CSAREGGTSGSSYNEQYF
TRBV7-8,TRBD2,NA,TRBJ2-1,TGTGCCAGCAGCCGGGACGGGACTAGCTACAATGAGCAGTTCTTC,CASSRDGTSYNEQFF
TRBV12-3/TRBV12-4,NA,few,TRBJ1-5,TGTGCCAGCAGTTTACTCGAGGGGAGCAATCAGCCCCAGCATTTT,CASSLLEGSNQPQHF
TRBV4-1,NA,few,TRBJ1-1,TGCGCCAGCAGCCAAGAAGGCAGGATGAACACTGAAGCTTTCTTT,CASSQEGRMNTEAFF
TRBV3-1,NA,few,TRBJ2-7,TGTGCCAGCGCTCCAATCTTAGGCAGGACCTACGAGCAGTACTTC,CASAPILGRTYEQYF
TRBV3-1,NA,NA,TRBJ2-1,TGTGCCAGCAGCCAAGTCAGCAATCTAGTCCTCAATGAGCAGTTCTTC,CASSQVSNLVLNEQFF
TRBV6-5,NA,few,TRBJ1-2,TGTGCCAGCAGTTACTCATATCCAGGGATCATTGGCTACACCTTC,CASSYSYPGIIGYTF
TRBV5-1,NA,many,TRBJ2-1,TGCGCCAGCAGCTTGAGTCAGGGAATTGAGCAGTTCTTC,CASSLSQGIEQFF
TRBV29-1,NA,NA,TRBJ2-1,TGCAGCGGTGCGGGCAGTTACAATGAGCAGTTCTTC,CSGAGSYNEQFF
TRBV6-1,TRBD1,NA,TRBJ1-2,TGTGCCAGCAGGGGCGACAGGGGTGCCTACACCTTC,CASRGDRGAYTF
TRBV7-9,TRBD1,once,TRBJ1-2,TGTGCCAGCAGCCCACCGGACAGGGTCGCTGGCTACACCTTC,CASSPPDRVAGYTF
TRBV12-3/TRBV12-4,NA,NA,TRBJ1-2,TGTGCCAGCACCTCAGGCGTAAACTATGGCTACACCTTC,CASTSGVNYGYTF
TRBV7-2,TRBD2,NA,TRBJ2-7,TGTGCCAGCAGCTATGGCGGGAGAAACTACGAGCAGTACTTC,CASSYGGRNYEQYF
TRBV6-2/TRBV6-3,NA,few,TRBJ1-2,TGTGCCAGCAGCCCGGGAGTTGACTATGGCTACACCTTC,CASSPGVDYGYTF
TRBV12-3/TRBV12-4,NA,NA,TRBJ2-5,TGTGCCAGCAGCACCCCAGGGGTGGAGACCCAGTACTTC,CASSTPGVETQYF
TRBV4-2,NA,few,TRBJ2-7,TGTGCCAGCAGCCGTCTTGACCGCGACGAGCAGTACTTC,CASSRLDRDEQYF
TRBV12-3/TRBV12-4,NA,few,TRBJ2-3,TGTGCCAGCAGTCTTGGACAGATTGGCACAGATACGCAGTATTTT,CASSLGQIGTDTQYF
TRBV7-2,NA,few,TRBJ1-2,TGTGCCAGCAGCTTAAACCCCTATGGCTACACCTTC,CASSLNPYGYTF
TRBV29-1,NA,NA,TRBJ2-7,TGCAGCGTTCGTCCCCTGTACAACTCCTACGAGCAGTACTTC,CSVRPLYNSYEQYF
TRBV4-2,NA,NA,TRBJ2-3,TGTGCCAGCAGCCAAGGAACGAACACCCACACAGATACGCAGTATTTT,CASSQGTNTHTDTQYF